The rows below give T cell receptor beta chains drawn from one sample of a study of cytomegalovirus exposure and HLA in healthy donors. Libraries were prepared by immunoSEQ multiplex PCR; TCRdb keeps only in-frame clonotypes and omits some of them. The sample contains over 150,000 clones, 75% to 85% of which appear only once. The sample taken for sequencing was PBMCs. These receptors were taken from a woman in her forties or fifties in good health and CMV-seronegative. The CDR3 runs from the conserved cysteine through the conserved F or W. The order of the fields is V gene, J gene, D gene, clone size, CDR3 DNA, CDR3 protein. The D gene is left open where the match is weak. Rows may omit the clone size; those that give it use once, few, many or a size class.

V gene: TRBV6-6; J gene: TRBJ1-5; D gene: -; clone size: -; CDR3 DNA: TGTGCCAGCAGCCCGAGGAATCAGCCCCAGCATTTT; CDR3 protein: CASSPRNQPQHF
V gene: TRBV19; J gene: TRBJ1-2; D gene: -; clone size: -; CDR3 DNA: TGTGCCAGTAGTACCACAGGGTACAGCTATGGCTACACCTTC; CDR3 protein: CASSTTGYSYGYTF
V gene: TRBV19; J gene: TRBJ2-2; D gene: -; clone size: -; CDR3 DNA: TGTGCCAGTAGTATACCACAGGTGATCGGGGAGCTGTTTTTT; CDR3 protein: CASSIPQVIGELFF
V gene: TRBV9; J gene: TRBJ2-7; D gene: -; clone size: -; CDR3 DNA: TGTGCCAGCAGCGAGTTCCCCACTGGCGAGCAGTACTTC; CDR3 protein: CASSEFPTGEQYF
V gene: TRBV4-2; J gene: TRBJ2-7; D gene: TRBD2; clone size: -; CDR3 DNA: TGTGCCAGCAGCCACCCCGCTAGCGGCCTCACCGAGCAGTACTTC; CDR3 protein: CASSHPASGLTEQYF
V gene: TRBV7-9; J gene: TRBJ2-3; D gene: TRBD2; clone size: -; CDR3 DNA: TGTGCCAGCAGCAGAACGAGCGGGAGTTCGCTTTTTGGTACGCAGTATTTT; CDR3 protein: CASSRTSGSSLFGTQYF
V gene: TRBV9; J gene: TRBJ1-2; D gene: TRBD1; clone size: -; CDR3 DNA: TGTGCCAGCAGCGTAGGGGTGGCCCCCGGACAGGGGGACAATGGCTACACCTTC; CDR3 protein: CASSVGVAPGQGDNGYTF
V gene: TRBV7-9; J gene: TRBJ2-7; D gene: -; clone size: -; CDR3 DNA: TGTGCCAGCAGCTTCGGGTCCGTAACGTGGGGCCACGAGCAGTACTTC; CDR3 protein: CASSFGSVTWGHEQYF
V gene: TRBV5-1; J gene: TRBJ1-6; D gene: -; clone size: -; CDR3 DNA: TGCGCCAGCAGCTTGGATGGGGGCGATAATTCACCCCTCCACTTT; CDR3 protein: CASSLDGGDNSPLHF
V gene: TRBV5-6; J gene: TRBJ1-2; D gene: TRBD1; clone size: -; CDR3 DNA: TGTGCCAGCAGCCCGGGGACAGGCAGGGGGTATGGCTACACCTTC; CDR3 protein: CASSPGTGRGYGYTF
V gene: TRBV6-5; J gene: TRBJ2-7; D gene: TRBD2; clone size: -; CDR3 DNA: TGTGCCAGCAGTCGCACTAGCGGGGCCTACGAGCAGTACTTC; CDR3 protein: CASSRTSGAYEQYF
V gene: TRBV15; J gene: TRBJ2-1; D gene: -; clone size: -; CDR3 DNA: TGTGCCACCAGCAGAGTCCTAGCACGAGATGAGCAGTTCTTC; CDR3 protein: CATSRVLARDEQFF
V gene: TRBV25-1; J gene: TRBJ1-1; D gene: -; clone size: -; CDR3 DNA: TGTGCCAGCAGTGAGCTTAACATGATGAACACTGAAGCTTTCTTT; CDR3 protein: CASSELNMMNTEAFF
V gene: TRBV19; J gene: TRBJ1-3; D gene: -; clone size: -; CDR3 DNA: TGTGCCAGTAGTATGGTAGTGTGGCGGGTGCAATCCGGAAACACCATATATTTT; CDR3 protein: CASSMVVWRVQSGNTIYF
V gene: TRBV4-1; J gene: TRBJ2-7; D gene: TRBD1; clone size: few; CDR3 DNA: TGCGCCAGCAGACAACGTCCGGGACAGGGCTCCTACGAGCAGTACTTC; CDR3 protein: CASRQRPGQGSYEQYF
V gene: TRBV9; J gene: TRBJ2-2; D gene: TRBD2; clone size: once; CDR3 DNA: TGTGCCAGCAGCGTAGCGAGCGGGGGCTCTCTGGGGAGCGGGGAGCTGTTTTTT; CDR3 protein: CASSVASGGSLGSGELFF
V gene: TRBV18; J gene: TRBJ2-3; D gene: -; clone size: -; CDR3 DNA: TGTGCCAGCTCGCTAAGCACAGATACGCAGTATTTT; CDR3 protein: CASSLSTDTQYF